The clone carrying this T cell receptor (beta chain) showed up many times. During construction of the library, unique molecular identifiers were attached to individual cDNA molecules for quantitative, reproducible TCR counting. Each CDR3 protein is one row after TCRdb ran MiXCR on the 5' RACE reads. This sample has about 140,000 distinct CDR3 sequences, with around 4.1% found just once. The sample is drawn from a study of human T cells and chemical hapten exposure. Germline-derived CDR1 and CDR2 are SGHDN and FVKESK. This CDR3 contains 15 residues. Trimming cost V 4 bases and J 3 bases, with 15 bases left between them. Extraction of total RNA was performed on unfractionated whole blood.

This receptor was identified in a female donor in good health. The chain links TRBV14 to TRBJ1-1; D unresolved. CDR3 DNA sequence: TGTGCCAGCAGCCTAGCACAGATGATACACACTGAAGCTTTCTTT. Protein product: CASSLAQMIHTEAFF.